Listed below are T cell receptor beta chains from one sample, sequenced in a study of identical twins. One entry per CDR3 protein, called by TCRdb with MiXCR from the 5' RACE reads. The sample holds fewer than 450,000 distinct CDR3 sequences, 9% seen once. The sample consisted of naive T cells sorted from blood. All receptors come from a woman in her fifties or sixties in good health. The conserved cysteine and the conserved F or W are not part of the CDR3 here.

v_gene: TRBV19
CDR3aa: ASSSGQVLY

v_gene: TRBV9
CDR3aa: ASSKGLDEETQY

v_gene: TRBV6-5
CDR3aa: ASSYGTGTGANVLT

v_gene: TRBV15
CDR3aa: ATSRDFVTGELF

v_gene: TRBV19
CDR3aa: ASKVGAIYNEQF

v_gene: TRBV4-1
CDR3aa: ASSQAEGGRRETQY

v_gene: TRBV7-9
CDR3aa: ASRSSLALEQF

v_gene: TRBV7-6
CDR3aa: ASSPQLGFQETQY

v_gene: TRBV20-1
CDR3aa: SAYLSGFGELF

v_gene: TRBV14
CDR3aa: ASSQRAVYTGELF

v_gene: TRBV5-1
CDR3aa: ASSLDWLAGGSSKNIQY

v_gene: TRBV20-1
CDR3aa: SAVPGGQGRETQY

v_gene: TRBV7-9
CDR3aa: ASSLPGTPREQF

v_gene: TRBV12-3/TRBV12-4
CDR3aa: ASSLVSLAGGLENYEQY

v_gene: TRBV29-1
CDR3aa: SVGGLSEQY

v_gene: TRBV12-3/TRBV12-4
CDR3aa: ASTSLYEQY

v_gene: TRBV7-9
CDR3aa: ASSRTEVTYEQY

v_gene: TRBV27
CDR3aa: ASSEGTGQGTDTQY

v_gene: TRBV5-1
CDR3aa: ASSLAGAGSTDTQY

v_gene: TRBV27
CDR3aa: ASSLNAVQSAF

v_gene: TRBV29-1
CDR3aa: SVVGQGMPNYEQY

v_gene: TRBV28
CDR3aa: ASSPQTSGNYNEQF

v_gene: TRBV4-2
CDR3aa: ASSQLGGLAGRDEQF

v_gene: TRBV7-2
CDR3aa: ASSLDLGRATNYGYT

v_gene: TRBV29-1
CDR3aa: SVSNTDTQY

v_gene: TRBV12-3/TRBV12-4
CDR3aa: ASNIRGQANTGELF

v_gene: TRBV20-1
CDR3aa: SAREREREQF

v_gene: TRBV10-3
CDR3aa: ASSEQDELQTQY

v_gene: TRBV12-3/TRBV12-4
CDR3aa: ASTKEGQGWTGELF

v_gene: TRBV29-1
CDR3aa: SVTSGSNEQF

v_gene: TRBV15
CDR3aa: ATSRDISSSYNEQF

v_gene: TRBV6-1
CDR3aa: ASTRDRGRSQPQH

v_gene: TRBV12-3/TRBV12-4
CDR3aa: ASRRDRPGNTIY